This T cell receptor (beta chain) was captured in a study of T cells in Graves' hyperthyroidism and ophthalmopathy. On this clonotype itself: Its antigen is unidentified.

The TCR beta CDR3 regions underwent amplification using RNA transcripts as the source. TCR CDR3 regions were first amplified by RT-PCR with HTBI primers. Each CDR3 protein is one row after TCRdb ran MiXCR on the multiplex PCR reads. The table lists roughly 57,000 distinct CDR3 sequences, approximately 53% of them singletons, with approximately 3.6% in the top ten. Whole-study results and caveats: Ophthalmopathy onset followed model prediction by a median about seven months.

At least 3 on the Clinical Activity Score was recorded for ophthalmopathy patients, who also had NOSPECS grade at least 4 and duration under 3 months. About 10 ml fresh peripheral blood yielded the PBMCs. The sequencing input was blood. This receptor was taken from a woman in her fifties or sixties with Graves' ophthalmopathy.

DNA for the CDR3: TGTGCCACCAGTGATACAGGGTTTGAAAAACTGTTTTTT. Protein sequence: CATSDTGFEKLFF. The V and J genes are TRBV24-1 and TRBJ1-4, with D maybe TRBD1 (6 bases). CDR1 and CDR2 (germline): KGHDR, SFDVKD. The CDR3 totals 13 residues. V lost 3 bases to trimming and J lost 7 bases, with 8 bases between them.